The source of this TCR beta chain is a study of T cells in tuberculosis. Findings of the study overall: The stringent gate may have excluded weak CD1B-GMM tetramer binders.

Cells were sorted from thawed PBMC rested overnight and stained with GMM-loaded CD1B tetramer, viability dye and anti-CD3. The CD1B tetramers carried C32 glucose monomycolate purified from Rhodococcus equi. Approximately 100,000 tetramer-negative cells were sorted from each donor. Repertoires were generated with immunoSEQ multiplex PCR, while TCRdb's copy carries only in-frame clones and drops some. The sample has 55,000 to 60,000 clones, roughly 86% seen once. Germline trimming cut 4 bases from V and 3 bases from J; bases unmatched to any gene: 8. The CDR3 is made up of 15 amino acids. Germline V gene data show CDR1 as SGHAT and CDR2 as FQNNGV.

The sequencing sample was made of CD1b-GMM tetramer-negative cells sorted from PBMCs. The chain is built from TRBV11-2 and TRBJ2-7; 8 nucleotides match TRBD2. This clonotype originated in an adult woman with latent tuberculosis. The CDR3 region has the DNA TGTGCCAGCAGCTCTCCAGGGCGGGAGGACTACGAGCAGTACTTC. It yields the protein CASSSPGREDYEQYF.